Listed here is a single TCR beta chain. What it binds is not known. The J segment lost 7 bases and the V segment lost 4 bases, leaving 16 bases of the junction unmatched. The CDR3 totals 16 residues. Germline CDR1 and CDR2: SGHNT and YYREEE (reference sequence). This entry belongs to a study of graft-versus-host responses after intestinal transplantation. Across the study: The whole recipient group had anti-thymocyte globulin induction followed by tacrolimus and steroids for around 3 years.

General study points: The study associated peak circulating GvH clone levels with early post-transplant HvG declines. Present in recipient marrow, GvH clones included some that appeared first in ileum or blood.

Sequenced by immunoSEQ multiplex PCR; TCRdb stores in-frame clones only, minus some. The table shows some 86,000 clones, with around 92% occurring only once. This receptor was identified in a human donor who received an intestinal transplant. This sequence joins TRBV5-4 and TRBJ2-7, with 8 nucleotides matching TRBD1. This material consisted of unstimulated CD4+ T cells sorted from spleen or lymph node cells, taken before intestinal transplant. CDR3 DNA sequence: TGTGCCAGCAGCACGTCCCCGGGGCAGGGGGCGGGTGAGCAGTACTTC. Translated, it gives CASSTSPGQGAGEQYF.